The text below deals with one T cell receptor (beta chain). The CDR3 spans 14 residues. CDR1 SNHLY and CDR2 FYNNEI come from the germline V gene. V was shortened by 8 bases and J by 2 bases, with 15 bases between the two germline ends. The sample originates from a study of T cell changes during pregnancy in multiple sclerosis. TCRdb keeps only in-frame clones here, not all; method: immunoSEQ multiplex PCR. The sample records 39,000 or so clones, approximately 91% being singletons. The genes are TRBV2 and TRBJ1-1; D unresolved. Here the sequenced sample was CD4+ T cells from peripheral blood mononuclear cells, taken after pregnancy. The source of this sequence is a female donor in good health, enrolled as a control in a pregnancy study. The DNA for the CDR3 is TGTGCCAGCCTCTCGGGGTACGGTAACACTGAAGCTTTCTTT. Protein: CASLSGYGNTEAFF.